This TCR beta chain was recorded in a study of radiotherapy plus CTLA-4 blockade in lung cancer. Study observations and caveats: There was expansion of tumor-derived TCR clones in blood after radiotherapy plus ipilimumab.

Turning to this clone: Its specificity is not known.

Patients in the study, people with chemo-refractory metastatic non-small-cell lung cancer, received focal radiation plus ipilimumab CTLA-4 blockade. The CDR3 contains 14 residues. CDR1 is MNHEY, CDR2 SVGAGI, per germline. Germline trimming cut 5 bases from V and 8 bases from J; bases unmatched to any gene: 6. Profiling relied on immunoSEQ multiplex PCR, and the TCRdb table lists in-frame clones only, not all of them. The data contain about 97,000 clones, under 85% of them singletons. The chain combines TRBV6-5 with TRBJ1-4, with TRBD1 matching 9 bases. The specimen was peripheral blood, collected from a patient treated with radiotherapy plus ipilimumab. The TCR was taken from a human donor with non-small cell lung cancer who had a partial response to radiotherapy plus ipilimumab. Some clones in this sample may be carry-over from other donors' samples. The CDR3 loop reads CASSDRGSGEKLFF. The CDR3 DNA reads TGTGCCAGCAGTGACAGGGGGTCAGGGGAAAAACTGTTTTTT.